These 27 T cell receptor beta chains were sequenced from one sample in a study of blood T cell repertoires in COVID-19. The repertoire was sequenced with immunoSEQ multiplex PCR; TCRdb's copy has only in-frame clones and lacks some. The sample lists 100,000 or so clones; roughly 80% were seen once. The sample consisted of peripheral blood. The receptor set was obtained from an older woman with acute or convalescent COVID-19.

The CDR3 here is CASSGGGTGGHYGYTF. The CDR3 coding sequence is TGTGCCAGCAGCGGAGGTGGGACAGGGGGCCACTATGGCTACACCTTC. The V call is TRBV5-4, the J call TRBJ1-2; TRBD1 aligns across 12 bases. The CDR3 covers 16 residues. The V gene's germline CDR1 is SGHNT and CDR2 YYREEE (reference sequence). Trimming cost V 4 bases and J 3 bases; bases outside gene matches: 7.

This rearrangement joins TRBV19 to TRBJ1-2, with 9 bases matching TRBD1. This CDR3 has 17 amino acids. V was pared by 1 base and J by 3 bases, with 9 bases of the junction left unmatched. CDR1 LNHDA and CDR2 SQIVND come from the germline V gene (reference sequence). CDR3: CASSIGPGQGLYYGYTF. CDR3 DNA: TGTGCCAGTAGTATAGGGCCGGGACAGGGACTCTACTATGGCTACACCTTC.

This clone was detected once. The rearrangement links TRBV6-5 to TRBJ1-1, with D possibly being TRBD1 (5 bases). In germline, CDR1 is MNHEY, CDR2 SVGAGI. CDR3 length: 13 amino acids. V was trimmed by 6 bases and J by 5 bases, leaving 13 bases between them. CDR3 loop: CASRWGGGTEAFF. DNA for the CDR3: TGTGCCAGCAGGTGGGGGGGAGGAACTGAAGCTTTCTTT.

The CDR3 region has the DNA TGTGCCAGCAGCATGTCAGGGCTAGCGGGGACAGATACGCAGTATTTT. This gives the protein CASSMSGLAGTDTQYF. This chain uses TRBV3-1 (or the pseudogene TRBV3-2) with TRBJ2-3; 9 bases match TRBD2. The junction had 9 bases not matched to a gene; V was cut back by 5 bases and J by 3 bases. CDR3 length: 16 residues. Germline V gene sequence: CDR1 LGHDT, CDR2 YNNKEL (reference sequence).

This chain joins TRBV18 and TRBJ2-7; TRBD2 is a possible D gene (6 bases). CDR3 length: 14 residues. V lost 0 bases, J lost 6 bases, and 12 bases lay in between. Germline loops: CDR1 KGHSH, CDR2 LQKENI. This CDR3 is CASSPPGTLGEQYF. The CDR3 nucleotides read TGTGCCAGCTCACCACCTGGGACTCTTGGCGAGCAGTACTTC. Variable domain in full (rest from reference TRBV18 and TRBJ2-7): NAGVMQNPRHLVRRRGQEARLRCSPMKGHSHVYWYRQLPEEGLKFMVYLQKENIIDESGMPKERFSAEFPKEGPSILRIQQVVRGDSAAYFCASSPPGTLGEQYFGPGTRLTVT.

V and J are TRBV5-1 and TRBJ1-3; D remains unclear. With 1 base removed from V and 0 bases from J, the gap between germline ends came to 8 bases. Per germline, CDR1 SGHRS and CDR2 YFSETQ. This CDR3 is 15 amino acids long. In DNA, the CDR3 is TGCGCCAGCAGCTTGACAGCGGGCTCTGGAAACACCATATATTTT. Translation gives CASSLTAGSGNTIYF.

The CDR3 sequence is CASSRRGQVITEAFF. Here the CDR3 DNA reads TGTGCCAGCAGCCGACGTGGACAGGTTATAACTGAAGCTTTCTTT. The chain combines TRBV9 with TRBJ1-1; 7 nucleotides match TRBD1. This CDR3 is built from 15 residues. Germline CDR1 and CDR2: SGDLS and YYNGEE. The V and J ends lost 4 bases and 5 bases, in that order; junction bases with no gene match: 11. Based on the CDR3 plus reference TRBV9 and TRBJ1-1, the full variable domain is DSGVTQTPKHLITATGQRVTLRCSPRSGDLSVYWYQQSLDQGLQFLIQYYNGEERAKGNILERFSAQQFPDLHSELNLSSLELGDSALYFCASSRRGQVITEAFFGQGTRLTVV.

V gene TRBV3-1 (or the pseudogene TRBV3-2) combines with J gene TRBJ2-3, with TRBD2 identical over 12 bases. The germline CDR1 and CDR2 sequences are LGHDT and YNNKEL (reference sequence). The CDR3 is made up of 18 amino acids. The V gene end was trimmed by 6 bases and the J gene end by 0 bases; junction bases not matched to a gene: 10. The CDR3 DNA sequence: TGTGCCAGCAGTCGGCATACTAGCGGGGGGACTAGCACAGATACGCAGTATTTT. Protein sequence: CASSRHTSGGTSTDTQYF.

This clone turned up a few times. The chain links TRBV7-9 to TRBJ1-2; D is unclear. The germline V gene encodes CDR1 SEHNR and CDR2 FQNEAQ (reference sequence). With 4 bases removed from V and 7 bases from J, the gap between germline ends came to 13 bases. CDR3 length equals 13 residues. The CDR3 DNA reads TGTGCCAGCAGCTCCGCTCGGGAAGCTGGCTACACCTTC. Its translation: CASSSAREAGYTF.

The V and J genes are TRBV30 and TRBJ1-6; TRBD1 might be the D (5 bases). Germline CDR1 and CDR2: GTSNPN and SVGIG (reference sequence). V was trimmed by 3 bases and J by 5 bases, leaving 8 bases between them. The CDR3 is 13 amino acids. In DNA, the CDR3 is TGTGCCTGGAGGCAGGGCCATAATTCACCCCTCCACTTT. Residues: CAWRQGHNSPLHF.

This rearrangement joins TRBV5-1 to TRBJ2-7; perhaps TRBD1 as D (6 bases). The CDR3 is 17 residues long. Trimming took off 3 bases at V and 2 bases at J, with 21 bases between the two ends. The germline gives CDR1 SGHRS, CDR2 YFSETQ. CDR3 sequence (DNA): TGCGCCAGCAGCTCTACCCACAGGACAGTGTCCCCCTACGAGCAGTACTTC. Translation: CASSSTHRTVSPYEQYF.

The rearrangement joins TRBV6-2 or TRBV6-3 to TRBJ1-3, with D unresolved. V lost 2 bases to trimming and J lost 0 bases, with 11 bases between them. The germline V gene has CDR1 MNHEY and CDR2 SVGEGT. The CDR3 totals 16 residues. The CDR3 here is CASSYLPLYSGNTIYF. The CDR3 DNA reads TGTGCCAGCAGTTACCTGCCTCTATACTCTGGAAACACCATATATTTT.

The chain recombines TRBV28 with TRBJ1-2; 10 positions agree with TRBD1. After removal of 1 base from V and 2 bases from J, the junction contained 16 bases not matched to a gene. Looked up from germline, CDR1 is MDHEN and CDR2 is SYDVKM. The CDR3 totals 20 residues. As DNA, the CDR3 is TGTGCCAGCAGTTTATCCACTCCGACAGGGGGCGTAGTGGGAAACTATGGCTACACCTTC. It translates to CASSLSTPTGGVVGNYGYTF.

The V gene is TRBV4-2, the J gene TRBJ2-2; TRBD1 matches at 12 bases. The CDR3 length is 17 residues. V shed 3 bases and J 7 bases; nucleotides not matched to a gene: 9. The germline V gene has CDR1 LGHNA and CDR2 YNFKEQ. CDR3 sequence (DNA): TGTGCCAGCAGCCATACCGGGACAGGGGGCGTTGTCGGGGAGCTGTTTTTT. Its translation: CASSHTGTGGVVGELFF.

The chain uses TRBV30 and TRBJ1-2, with 7 positions matching TRBD1. Germline V gene data show CDR1 as GTSNPN and CDR2 as SVGIG (reference sequence). This CDR3 comprises 12 residues. The ends lost 8 bases at V and 8 bases at J; junction bases unmatched: 11. The CDR3: CALIEGASGYTF. CDR3 DNA: TGTGCCCTGATAGAGGGGGCTAGCGGCTACACCTTC.

The chain carries TRBV28 and TRBJ2-5, with TRBD2 identical over 8 bases. Germline V gene data show CDR1 as MDHEN and CDR2 as SYDVKM. V shed 8 bases, J shed 1 base, and the junction held 12 bases outside the gene matches. There are 16 residues in the CDR3. This chain's CDR3 is CASRRDGAGAQETQYF. For the CDR3, the DNA is TGTGCCAGCCGACGAGACGGAGCGGGGGCCCAAGAGACCCAGTACTTC.

This clone was picked up one time. The chain carries TRBV6-5 and TRBJ2-7; D gene uncertain. The ends were cut back, 6 bases at V and 1 base at J, with 7 bases in the middle. From germline, CDR1 is MNHEY and CDR2 SVGAGI. This CDR3 has 12 amino acids. DNA for the CDR3: TGTGCCAGCAGACAGAGTTCCTACGAGCAGTACTTC. Protein product: CASRQSSYEQYF.

The genes are TRBV28 and TRBJ2-1; D unresolved. V shed 5 bases and J shed 7 bases, with 9 bases lying between them. Germline-derived CDR1 and CDR2 are MDHEN and SYDVKM. The CDR3 has 12 amino acids. CDR3 sequence reads: CASSARVNEQFF. CDR3 sequence (DNA): TGTGCCAGCAGTGCCCGCGTGAATGAGCAGTTCTTC. Looking up the rest from reference TRBV28 and TRBJ2-1 gives the full variable domain: DVKVTQSSRYLVKRTGEKVFLECVQDMDHENMFWYRQDPGLGLRLIYFSYDVKMKEKGDIPEGYSVSREKKERFSLILESASTNQTSMYLCASSARVNEQFFGPGTRLTVL.

The chain has TRBV18 and TRBJ1-6; no clear D. CDR1 KGHSH and CDR2 LQKENI come from the germline V gene. This CDR3 is 16 amino acids long. Trimming took off 1 base at V and 6 bases at J, with 13 bases between the two ends. CDR3 nucleotides: TGTGCCAGCTCACCACGAAGCGAACATCCTAATTCACCCCTCCACTTT. Its translation: CASSPRSEHPNSPLHF.

Only one count was recorded for this clone. This chain connects TRBV7-2 to TRBJ1-1; D unresolved. The CDR3 consists of 13 residues. The V end was cut by 3 bases, the J end by 3 bases, with 8 bases between. The germline V gene has CDR1 SGHTA and CDR2 FQGNSA. The CDR3 spells CASSFEVHTEAFF. CDR3 nucleotide sequence: TGTGCCAGCAGCTTTGAGGTCCACACTGAAGCTTTCTTT. Based on the CDR3 plus reference TRBV7-2 and TRBJ1-1, the full variable domain is GAGVSQSPSNKVTEKGKDVELRCDPISGHTALYWYRQSLGQGLEFLIYFQGNSAPDKSGLPSDRFSAERTGGSVSTLTIQRTQQEDSAVYLCASSFEVHTEAFFGQGTRLTVV.

The gene calls are TRBV2 and TRBJ1-2; D possibly corresponds to TRBD1 (5 bases). V shed 6 bases and J shed 4 bases, with 12 bases lying between them. Germline V gives CDR1 SNHLY, CDR2 FYNNEI. The CDR3 contains 13 residues. For the CDR3, the DNA is TGTGCCAGCAGGGGGGAGGGTCCCTATGGCTACACCTTC. Translating gives CASRGEGPYGYTF.

The gene calls are TRBV18 and TRBJ2-5; 11 nucleotides line up with TRBD2. The CDR3 loop spans 17 amino acids. Germline CDR1 KGHSH, CDR2 LQKENI. V was pared by 2 bases and J by 3 bases, with 8 bases of the junction left unmatched. The CDR3 bases are TGTGCCAGCTCACCAGTCCCTAGCGGGGGGCAGAAAGAGACCCAGTACTTC. It codes for CASSPVPSGGQKETQYF.

This chain links TRBV14 with TRBJ1-6; D uncertain. Looked up from germline, CDR1 is SGHDN and CDR2 is FVKESK. V shed 3 bases and J shed 0 bases, with 9 bases lying between them. The CDR3 spans 16 residues. The chain's CDR3 is CASSHGLGSYNSPLHF. The CDR3 nucleotides are TGTGCCAGCAGCCATGGGCTGGGCTCCTATAATTCACCCCTCCACTTT.

CDR3 in DNA: TGTGCCGGATACGGAGGGACGGGGCAGTACTTC. This encodes CAGYGGTGQYF. The chain couples TRBV2 to TRBJ2-7; D perhaps matches TRBD2 (6 bases). Per germline, CDR1 SNHLY and CDR2 FYNNEI. The CDR3 has 11 residues. The V gene lost 11 bases and the J gene lost 9 bases, with 17 bases spanning the gap. The full variable domain, rest sourced from reference TRBV2 and TRBJ2-7, is EPEVTQTPSHQVTQMGQEVILRCVPISNHLYFYWYRQILGQKVEFLVSFYNNEISEKSEIFDDQFSVERPDGSNFTLKIRSTKLEDSAMYFCAGYGGTGQYFGPGTRLTVT.

The chain is built from TRBV28 and TRBJ1-1; D uncertain. Between the trimmed V and J ends, which lost 7 bases and 4 bases, there was a span of 13 bases. Germline V gives CDR1 MDHEN, CDR2 SYDVKM. The CDR3 loop spans 13 amino acids. This CDR3 reads CASMGGEGTEAFF. CDR3 nucleotides: TGTGCCAGCATGGGCGGGGAGGGCACTGAAGCTTTCTTT.

This chain uses TRBV5-1 with TRBJ2-3, with 10 positions matching TRBD2. CDR1 is SGHRS and CDR2 is YFSETQ in the germline V gene. V shed 4 bases, J shed 4 bases, and the junction held 15 bases outside the gene matches. This CDR3 has 18 amino acids. The CDR3 spells CASSPPLLGAGGPDTQYF. The CDR3 nucleotides read TGCGCCAGCAGCCCGCCCCTGCTGGGAGCGGGGGGGCCAGATACGCAGTATTTT.

The chain combines TRBV5-1 with TRBJ1-1; tentatively, D is TRBD1 (5 bases). CDR3 length equals 15 residues. Deletions cut 0 bases from V and 4 bases from J, with 13 bases between. Germline V CDR1 and CDR2: SGHRS, YFSETQ. CDR3 residues: CASSLDFGQATEAFF. CDR3 nucleotide sequence: TGCGCCAGCAGCTTGGACTTTGGACAAGCCACTGAAGCTTTCTTT.